These T cell receptor beta chains were read from a single sample in a study of cytomegalovirus exposure and HLA in healthy donors. The protocol was immunoSEQ multiplex PCR, while the TCRdb copy is restricted to in-frame clones and leaves out a portion. This sample has over 150,000 clones, with about 86% found just once. The sequencing sample was made of PBMCs. The receptors were sampled from a human donor in good health. Both conserved end residues are part of each CDR3. The D gene is left open where the match is weak. Expanded clones get a size class; other rows say once, few or many, or leave the size out.

D gene	V gene	J gene	clone size	CDR3 DNA	CDR3 protein
TRBD1	TRBV15	TRBJ1-1	NA	TGTGCCACCAGCAGAGACCGGGACAGCCTGCGGAACACTGAAGCTTTCTTT	CATSRDRDSLRNTEAFF
NA	TRBV5-6	TRBJ2-7	once	TGTGCCAGCAGCTTGGGACAGATCTTCATCCCCCCCGAGCAGTACTTC	CASSLGQIFIPPEQYF
NA	TRBV11-2	TRBJ2-1	NA	TGTGCCAGCAGCTCCCCCCCGGGTCTTCATGAGCAGTTCTTC	CASSSPPGLHEQFF
TRBD2	TRBV4-1	TRBJ2-3	few	TGCGCCAGCACCAAGGCCGGGGGGGGAATTAGCACAGATACGCAGTATTTT	CASTKAGGGISTDTQYF
TRBD2	TRBV7-6	TRBJ2-1	NA	TGTGCCAGCAGCAGACTAGCGGGTGAGCAGTTCTTC	CASSRLAGEQFF
NA	TRBV18	TRBJ2-3	NA	TGTGCCAGCCACCGCGGGGCCCAGTTAGATACGCAGTATTTT	CASHRGAQLDTQYF
NA	TRBV5-1	TRBJ2-2	NA	TGCGCCAGCAGCCTTAGCGGGAACACCGGGGAGCTGTTTTTT	CASSLSGNTGELFF
NA	TRBV12-5	TRBJ1-1	NA	TGTGCTAGTGGTTTGGTAGGAGCGAGAGCTTTCTTT	CASGLVGARAFF
NA	TRBV15	TRBJ1-2	NA	TGTGCCACCAGCAGAGATAGGGGGAACAACTATGGCTACACCTTC	CATSRDRGNNYGYTF
NA	TRBV6-1	TRBJ1-1	NA	TGTGCCAGCAGTTGGACTCGGAAAAACACTGAAGCTTTCTTT	CASSWTRKNTEAFF